One sample yielded the 30 T cell receptor beta chains listed below, sequenced in a study of blood T cell repertoires in COVID-19 (dated by TCRdb to about 2020). The library was made by the immunoSEQ multiplex PCR assay. The table comes from immuneACCESS by way of TCRdb, which keeps in-frame sequences with V and J called. Part of the clones is missing from these tables; in studies checked, under half for an unresolved V gene and the rest for unknown reasons. Counted in this sample were around 81,000 clones; 88% of them appeared once. The ten largest account for 6% to 8% of the sample. The sequenced sample consisted of peripheral blood. These TCRs come from a man between 65 and 85 years old with acute or convalescent COVID-19.

The J gene is TRBJ2-2, the V gene TRBV10-1, with a weak D call TRBD2 (5 bases). Germline assignment: CDR1 WNHNN and CDR2 SYGVQD (reference sequence). CDR3 length: 15 amino acids. Trimming pared 5 bases from V and 5 bases from J, leaving 15 bases between. DNA for the CDR3: TGCGCCAGCAGTCCGGGATCAACTCCTACCGGGGAGCTGTTTTTT. This encodes CASSPGSTPTGELFF.

This chain connects TRBV11-2 to TRBJ2-3; 8 bases match TRBD2. Per germline, CDR1 SGHAT and CDR2 FQNNGV. V trimming: 5 bases; J trimming: 6 bases; junction bases outside the gene matches: 7. This CDR3 has 14 residues. This CDR3 reads CASSLSGKSDTQYF. As DNA, the CDR3 is TGTGCCAGCAGCCTTAGCGGGAAGTCGGATACGCAGTATTTT.

This sequence joins TRBV10-3 and TRBJ2-7; 10 bases are a match to TRBD1. The CDR3 loop spans 15 amino acids. The ends lost 5 bases at V and 4 bases at J; junction bases unmatched: 8. Germline V gene data show CDR1 as ENHRY and CDR2 as SYGVKD. Written as DNA, the CDR3 is TGTGCCATCAGTAGACAGGGGGCGTCTATGTACGAGCAGTACTTC. This gives the protein CAISRQGASMYEQYF.

V is TRBV10-2 and J is TRBJ2-2; 7 bases agree with TRBD2. From germline, CDR1 is WSHSY and CDR2 SAAADI. There are 16 residues in the CDR3. V shed 3 bases and J 1 base; nucleotides not matched to a gene: 5. The CDR3 sequence is CASSEMRGGNTGELFF. CDR3 bases: TGCGCCAGCAGTGAAATGCGCGGGGGGAACACCGGGGAGCTGTTTTTT.

This clone was picked up one time. The genes are TRBV5-5 and TRBJ1-1, with 7 nucleotides matching TRBD1. The CDR3 contains 14 residues. The germline V gene has CDR1 SGHKS and CDR2 YYEKEE (reference sequence). The V gene end was trimmed by 1 base and the J gene end by 4 bases; junction bases not matched to a gene: 4. In DNA, the CDR3 is TGTGCCAGCAGCTTGACAGGGGTGGGCACTGAAGCTTTCTTT. Translation: CASSLTGVGTEAFF. The whole variable domain, filled in from reference TRBV5-5 and TRBJ1-1, reads DAGVTQSPTHLIKTRGQQVTLRCSPISGHKSVSWYQQVLGQGPQFIFQYYEKEERGRGNFPDRFSARQFPNYSSELNVNALLLGDSALYLCASSLTGVGTEAFFGQGTRLTVV.

The J gene is TRBJ1-3, the V gene TRBV7-2; D is possibly TRBD1 (6 bases). V lost 1 base to trimming and J lost 0 bases, with 7 bases between them. This CDR3 comprises 15 residues. Germline CDR1 SGHTA, CDR2 FQGNSA. The CDR3 sequence is CASSLETGSGNTIYF. CDR3 nucleotides: TGTGCCAGCAGCTTAGAGACAGGCTCTGGAAACACCATATATTTT.

The gene calls are TRBV15 and TRBJ2-7, with 7 bases matching TRBD1. The CDR3 extends over 15 amino acids. V lost 3 bases to trimming and J lost 3 bases; unmatched junction nucleotides: 8. The germline CDR1 and CDR2 sequences are LNHNV and YYDKDF (reference sequence). Here the CDR3 reads CATSSPGTVDYEQYF. DNA of the CDR3: TGTGCCACCAGCAGCCCCGGGACAGTAGACTACGAGCAGTACTTC.

This clone appeared once. The chain recombines TRBV28 with TRBJ1-1; TRBD1 matches at 9 bases. The V gene end was trimmed by 8 bases and the J gene end by 5 bases; junction bases not matched to a gene: 9. The germline V gene has CDR1 MDHEN and CDR2 SYDVKM. The CDR3 contains 14 residues. For the CDR3, the DNA is TGTGCCAGCCTCTCCGGGACAGGGAAAACTGAAGCTTTCTTT. This encodes CASLSGTGKTEAFF.

The chain joins TRBV4-3 to TRBJ2-2; a possible D gene is TRBD1 (6 bases). The V end lost 0 bases, the J end lost 6 bases, and 14 bases lay between the germline ends. The germline gives CDR1 LGHNA, CDR2 YSLEER. The CDR3 contains 16 residues. The CDR3 protein is CASSQDKAEGAGELFF. Here the CDR3 DNA reads TGCGCCAGCAGCCAAGATAAGGCAGAGGGGGCCGGGGAGCTGTTTTTT.

The chain couples TRBV5-1 to TRBJ1-2; 8 positions agree with TRBD1. CDR3 length: 14 residues. V lost 0 bases, J lost 12 bases, and 10 bases stayed unmatched. The germline V gene has CDR1 SGHRS and CDR2 YFSETQ. The CDR3 loop reads CASSLGGTGRLNTF. In DNA, the CDR3 is TGCGCCAGCAGCTTGGGTGGGACAGGAAGGTTAAACACCTTC. Using reference TRBV5-1 and TRBJ1-2 for the parts outside the CDR3, the full variable domain is KAGVTQTPRYLIKTRGQQVTLSCSPISGHRSVSWYQQTPGQGLQFLFEYFSETQRNKGNFPGRFSGRQFSNSRSEMNVSTLELGDSALYLCASSLGGTGRLNTFGSGTRLTVV.

The chain recombines TRBV4-1 with TRBJ2-2; 9 bases line up with TRBD2. This CDR3 region has 19 residues. Germline V CDR1 and CDR2: MGHRA, YSYEKL. The ends lost 1 base at V and 2 bases at J; junction bases unmatched: 11. In nucleotides, the CDR3 is TGCGCCAGCAGCCAAGCTCTAGCGGGGTACACCACTAACACCGGGGAGCTGTTTTTT. Translating it yields CASSQALAGYTTNTGELFF.

This sequence joins TRBV7-2 and TRBJ2-7; D unresolved. Looked up from germline, CDR1 is SGHTA and CDR2 is FQGNSA. Trimming pared 0 bases from V and 2 bases from J, leaving 8 bases between. The length of the CDR3 is 14 residues. CDR3 DNA sequence: TGTGCCAGCAGCTTAGCTCTCCAGGCCTACGAGCAGTACTTC. Translating it yields CASSLALQAYEQYF.

The rearrangement uses TRBV5-1 and TRBJ2-2; 10 bases fit TRBD2. This CDR3 is 16 amino acids long. J gave up 2 bases and V 3 bases, and 4 bases lay outside the gene matches. Germline CDR1 and CDR2: SGHRS and YFSETQ. The CDR3, as DNA: TGCGCCAGCAGCTACGGGACTAGCGTAAACACCGGGGAGCTGTTTTTT. As protein: CASSYGTSVNTGELFF.

The V call is TRBV6-1, the J call TRBJ1-6; 11 nucleotides agree with TRBD1. Per the germline V gene, CDR1 is MNHNS and CDR2 is SASEGT. V lost 4 bases to trimming and J lost 10 bases; unmatched junction nucleotides: 12. The CDR3 runs to 17 residues. CDR3 residues: CASSGGTGGSSGSPLHF. CDR3 coding DNA: TGTGCCAGCAGTGGGGGGACAGGGGGATCGAGCGGGTCACCCCTCCACTTT.

This sequence joins TRBV7-2 and TRBJ1-1; possible D gene TRBD1, 5 bases. The CDR3 loop spans 14 amino acids. CDR1 is SGHTA, CDR2 FQGNSA, per germline. V shed 5 bases and J shed 4 bases, with 14 bases lying between them. The CDR3 DNA reads TGTGCCAGCAGCCGGACCCGGAGGGGCACTGAAGCTTTCTTT. Translating it yields CASSRTRRGTEAFF.

The genes are TRBV2 and TRBJ2-3, with D possibly TRBD1 on 6 matching bases. V was clipped by 9 bases and J by 4 bases, with 17 bases between them. This CDR3 comprises 14 residues. Germline CDR1 and CDR2: SNHLY and FYNNEI. The CDR3: CASKQGKVADTQYF. DNA for the CDR3: TGTGCCAGTAAACAGGGAAAAGTGGCAGATACGCAGTATTTT.

The chain carries TRBV5-8 and TRBJ2-7; D perhaps matches TRBD2 (5 bases). Germline V CDR1 and CDR2: SGHTS, YDEGEE. The CDR3 is made up of 14 amino acids. V was shortened by 3 bases and J by 0 bases, with 10 bases between the two germline ends. Here the CDR3 reads CASSYGLLSYEQYF. In nucleotides, the CDR3 is TGTGCCAGCAGCTATGGACTCCTCTCCTACGAGCAGTACTTC.

The chain couples TRBV11-2 to TRBJ1-2; 8 bases line up with TRBD1. Unmatched junction bases numbered 5, after V lost 0 bases and J lost 8 bases. The length of the CDR3 is 14 residues. Germline CDR1 SGHAT, CDR2 FQNNGV. CDR3: CASSLDRRTGGYTF. For the CDR3, the DNA is TGTGCCAGCAGCTTAGATCGGCGGACAGGGGGCTACACCTTC.

The genes are TRBV19 and TRBJ1-1; TRBD1 matches at 9 bases. The germline gives CDR1 LNHDA, CDR2 SQIVND (reference sequence). V lost 5 bases to trimming and J lost 3 bases; unmatched junction nucleotides: 7. The CDR3 sequence is 15 residues long. The CDR3 coding sequence is TGTGCCAGTAGTTCCCTCTGGACAGGGGACACTGAAGCTTTCTTT. The encoded protein is CASSSLWTGDTEAFF. Filled out from reference TRBV19 and TRBJ1-1, the complete variable domain reads DGGITQSPKYLFRKEGQNVTLSCEQNLNHDAMYWYRQDPGQGLRLIYYSQIVNDFQKGDIAEGYSVSREKKESFPLTVTSAQKNPTAFYLCASSSLWTGDTEAFFGQGTRLTVV.

This rearrangement joins TRBV7-9 to TRBJ2-1; possibly TRBD1 for D (5 bases). Germline CDR1 SEHNR, CDR2 FQNEAQ (reference sequence). Trimming left V 3 bases short and J 6 bases short, with 15 bases between. The CDR3 consists of 15 residues. CDR3 in amino acids: CASSFGSARGNEQFF. The CDR3, as DNA: TGTGCCAGCAGCTTTGGGTCAGCAAGGGGCAATGAGCAGTTCTTC.

This chain uses TRBV11-2 with TRBJ2-3; 12 nucleotides line up with TRBD2. Germline CDR1 and CDR2: SGHAT and FQNNGV. J was trimmed by 4 bases and V by 5 bases; bases with no gene match: 7. CDR3 length: 16 amino acids. CDR3 residues: CASSPLGLAGPDTQYF. DNA of the CDR3: TGTGCCAGCAGCCCACTGGGACTAGCGGGCCCAGATACGCAGTATTTT.

The J gene is TRBJ2-7, the V gene TRBV19; TRBD2 aligns across 12 bases. V dropped 3 bases and J dropped 2; count of bases not matched to a gene: 2. This CDR3 spans 15 amino acids. Germline CDR1 LNHDA, CDR2 SQIVND (reference sequence). CDR3 protein: CASSMGLAGPYEQYF. CDR3 in DNA: TGTGCCAGTAGTATGGGACTAGCGGGCCCCTACGAGCAGTACTTC.

This clone was counted a single time. The CDR3 protein is CASSEFDSPNGEQYF. The CDR3 coding sequence is TGTGCCAGCAGCGAGTTTGACTCACCTAATGGCGAGCAGTACTTC. The chain employs TRBV11-2 and TRBJ2-7, with D unresolved. Trimming removed 5 bases from V and 6 bases from J, with 20 bases in between. The CDR3 covers 15 residues. Germline V gives CDR1 SGHAT, CDR2 FQNNGV. Drawing the rest from reference TRBV11-2 and TRBJ2-7, the complete variable domain is EAGVAQSPRYKIIEKRQSVAFWCNPISGHATLYWYQQILGQGPKLLIQFQNNGVVDDSQLPKDRFSAERLKGVDSTLKIQPAKLEDSAVYLCASSEFDSPNGEQYFGPGTRLTVT.

V and J are TRBV12-3 or TRBV12-4 and TRBJ1-3; D is unresolved. Trimming stripped 4 bases from V and 7 bases from J, with 11 bases between. CDR3 length: 13 amino acids. The CDR3 loop is CASSSGGRNTIYF. The CDR3 bases are TGTGCCAGCAGTTCCGGCGGGCGGAACACCATATATTTT.

The V gene is TRBV4-2, the J gene TRBJ2-2, with D hard to call. The V gene lost 1 base and the J gene lost 3 bases, with 9 bases spanning the gap. CDR3 length: 15 residues. Germline CDR1 and CDR2: LGHNA and YNFKEQ. Here the CDR3 DNA reads TGTGCCAGCAGCCAAGGTAGAGTTGACACCGGGGAGCTGTTTTTT. It yields the protein CASSQGRVDTGELFF.

This clone turned up a few times. This chain joins TRBV15 and TRBJ2-2; 12 nucleotides line up with TRBD2. V gave up 0 bases and J gave up 4 bases; unmatched junction bases: 0. CDR3 size: 16 residues. Germline assignment: CDR1 LNHNV and CDR2 YYDKDF (reference sequence). The CDR3 nucleotides read TGTGCCACCAGCAGAGAACTAGCGGGAGGCACCGGGGAGCTGTTTTTT. This gives the protein CATSRELAGGTGELFF.

This chain uses TRBV19 with TRBJ1-2, with D perhaps matching TRBD1 (5 bases). Deletions cut 6 bases from V and 4 bases from J, with 15 bases between. The germline CDR1 and CDR2 sequences are LNHDA and SQIVND (reference sequence). The CDR3 has 14 residues. CDR3 DNA sequence: TGTGCCAGTAGCCCTGCTACAGGTTCCTATGGCTACACCTTC. Its translation is CASSPATGSYGYTF.

This clone was seen a few times. V usage is TRBV7-2 and J usage is TRBJ2-7, with 9 bases identical to TRBD2. The germline CDR1 and CDR2 sequences are SGHTA and FQGNSA. V shed 5 bases, J shed 2 bases, and the junction held 7 bases outside the gene matches. There are 15 residues in the CDR3. The CDR3 DNA reads as TGTGCCAGCAGCCCATCCGGACTAGCGCCCTACGAGCAGTACTTC. Translation gives CASSPSGLAPYEQYF.

The V call is TRBV28, the J call TRBJ1-4, with 10 bases fitting TRBD1. This CDR3 comprises 15 residues. Unmatched junction bases numbered 6, after V lost 6 bases and J lost 5 bases. Germline CDR1 MDHEN, CDR2 SYDVKM. CDR3 DNA sequence: TGTGCCAGCAGCCGAGACAGGGGGCGGAATGAAAAACTGTTTTTT. It specifies CASSRDRGRNEKLFF.

This chain joins TRBV3-1 (or the pseudogene TRBV3-2) and TRBJ1-2; 10 bases fit TRBD1. Per the germline V gene, CDR1 is LGHDT and CDR2 is YNNKEL (reference sequence). After removal of 1 base from V and 4 bases from J, the junction contained 6 bases not matched to a gene. This CDR3 is 16 amino acids long. The CDR3 loop is CASSQGRDRGPYGYTF. The CDR3 region has the DNA TGTGCCAGCAGCCAAGGTAGGGACAGGGGCCCCTATGGCTACACCTTC.